This T cell receptor (beta chain) was found in a study of identical twins. Study-wide findings and caveats: Excess twin sharing in beta out-of-frame sequences was weaker. Alpha sequences that were out-of-frame and twin-shared showed an excess of low generation probability.

The CDR3 extends over 14 amino acids. The V end lost 4 bases, the J end lost 5 bases, and 11 bases lay between the germline ends. From germline, CDR1 is MNHNS and CDR2 SASEGT. This clonotype was found a few times. Its target is not known. Among all donors, each was a healthy Caucasian. TCRdb re-called the 5' RACE reads with MiXCR, one entry per CDR3 protein. The sample includes 450,000 or so distinct CDR3 sequences, approximately 14% of them seen just once. These data were likewise used in another study, on yellow fever vaccine responses in identical twins.

The sequence was obtained from a woman between 18 and 29 years old in good health. The gene calls are TRBV6-1 and TRBJ2-2, with a weak D call TRBD2 (6 bases). Sequencing used CD4+ T cells sorted from blood. The chain's CDR3 is CASSATGGTGELFF. DNA for the CDR3: TGTGCCAGCAGTGCTACCGGAGGGACCGGGGAGCTGTTTTTT.